The clone carrying this T cell receptor (beta chain) was seen more than once but under ten times. Its antigen is unknown. This record comes from a study of T cell repertoires in cytomegalovirus infection. Study information: Public TCR beta signature analysis indicated the presence of both CMV infection and matching HLA type.

Points from the study as a whole: Public TCR beta family frequency separated CMV-and-HLA carriers, including in an independent cohort. Dominating the ex vivo response were HLA-C-restricted CMV-specific TCR beta clonotypes.

V was shortened by 2 bases and J by 1 base, with 11 bases between the two germline ends. The CDR3 contains 15 residues. Looked up from germline, CDR1 is MDHEN and CDR2 is SYDVKM. MiXCR was run by TCRdb on the reads, yielding one entry per CDR3 protein. The sample has 450,000 to 600,000 distinct CDR3 sequences; about 44% are singletons. This clonotype was obtained from a human donor in good health (CMV status not recorded). Some clones in this sample may be carry-over from other donors' samples. The V and J genes are TRBV28 and TRBJ1-1, with D possibly being TRBD1 (5 bases). The sequencing used cultured PBMCs, collected from culture after CMV antigen stimulation. The CDR3 spells CASSLLGTENTEAFF. In DNA form, the CDR3 reads TGTGCCAGCAGTTTACTGGGGACGGAGAACACTGAAGCTTTCTTT.